This T cell receptor (beta chain) was recovered during a study of vaccination and CD4 T cells after COVID-19. On this clonotype itself: What it binds is not known.

Per the germline V gene, CDR1 is DFQATT and CDR2 is SNEGSKA (reference sequence). V was trimmed by 0 bases and J by 5 bases, leaving 16 bases between them. The CDR3 loop spans 15 amino acids. Documented treatment: approximately 10-day PBMC culture with coronavirus spike peptide pools or control peptides (ViraFEST assay). During the years 2011-2018, before the COVID-19 pandemic, the unexposed donor's CD4+ T cells were collected. The assay that was used to sequence DNA from cultured CD4+ T cells was the Oncomine TCR Beta short-read assay. MiXCR, run by TCRdb on the PCR reads, gives a single entry per CDR3 protein. In the table there are about 2,000 distinct CDR3 sequences, 60% of which are singletons.

The receptor was derived from a human donor in good health. Sequencing was carried out using CD4+ T cells from blood, cultured in vitro. The rearrangement links TRBV20-1 to TRBJ2-5; D not certain. This chain's CDR3 is CSARDNQLLGETQYF. The DNA for the CDR3 is TGCAGTGCTAGAGATAATCAACTCCTGGGGGAGACCCAGTACTTC.